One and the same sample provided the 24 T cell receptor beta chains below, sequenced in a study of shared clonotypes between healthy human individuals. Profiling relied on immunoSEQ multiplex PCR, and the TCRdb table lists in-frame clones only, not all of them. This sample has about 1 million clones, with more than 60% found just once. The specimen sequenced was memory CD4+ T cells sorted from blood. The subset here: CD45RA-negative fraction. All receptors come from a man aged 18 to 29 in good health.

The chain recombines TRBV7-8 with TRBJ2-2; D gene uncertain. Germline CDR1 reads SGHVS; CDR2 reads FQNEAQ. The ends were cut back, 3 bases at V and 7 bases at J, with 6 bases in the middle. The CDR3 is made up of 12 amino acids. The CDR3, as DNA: TGTGCCAGCAGCTTTTTTAACGGGGAGCTGTTTTTT. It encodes CASSFFNGELFF. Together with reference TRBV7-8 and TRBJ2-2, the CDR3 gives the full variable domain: GAGVSQSPRYKVAKRGQDVALRCDPISGHVSLFWYQQALGQGPEFLTYFQNEAQLDKSGLPSDRFFAERPEGSVSTLKIQRTQQEDSAVYLCASSFFNGELFFGEGSRLTVL.

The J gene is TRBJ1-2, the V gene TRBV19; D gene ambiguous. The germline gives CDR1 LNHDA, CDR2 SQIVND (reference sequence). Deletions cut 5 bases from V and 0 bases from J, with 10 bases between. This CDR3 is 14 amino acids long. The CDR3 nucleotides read TGTGCCAGTAGTCCAAGGGCAGCTAACTATGGCTACACCTTC. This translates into CASSPRAANYGYTF.

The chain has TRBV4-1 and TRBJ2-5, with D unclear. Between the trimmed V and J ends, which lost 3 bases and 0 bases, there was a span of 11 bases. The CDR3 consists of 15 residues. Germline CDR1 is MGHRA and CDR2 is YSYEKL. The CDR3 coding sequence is TGCGCCAGCAGCCATGGTCCCCATAACCAAGAGACCCAGTACTTC. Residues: CASSHGPHNQETQYF.

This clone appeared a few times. CDR3 coding DNA: TGTGCCACCAGCAGAGATCGGCGGTTACTAGGCGACAATGAGCAGTTCTTC. Protein sequence: CATSRDRRLLGDNEQFF. The chain couples TRBV15 to TRBJ2-1; D possibly corresponds to TRBD2 (5 bases). V was trimmed by 0 bases and J by 5 bases, leaving 17 bases between them. CDR1 and CDR2 (germline): LNHNV, YYDKDF (reference sequence). This CDR3 contains 17 residues.

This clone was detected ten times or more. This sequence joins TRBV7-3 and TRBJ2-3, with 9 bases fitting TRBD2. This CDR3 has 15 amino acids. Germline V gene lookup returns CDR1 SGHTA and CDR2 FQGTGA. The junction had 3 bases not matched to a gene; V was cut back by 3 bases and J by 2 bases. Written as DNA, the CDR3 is TGTGCCAGCAGCTTTAGCGGGGGTTACACAGATACGCAGTATTTT. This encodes CASSFSGGYTDTQYF.

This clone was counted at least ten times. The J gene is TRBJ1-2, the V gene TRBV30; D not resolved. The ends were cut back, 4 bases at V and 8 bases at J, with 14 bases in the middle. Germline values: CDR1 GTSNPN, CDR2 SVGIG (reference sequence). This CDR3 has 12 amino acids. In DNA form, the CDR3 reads TGTGCCTGGACCCCCATGGGTGGAGGCTACACCTTC. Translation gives CAWTPMGGGYTF.

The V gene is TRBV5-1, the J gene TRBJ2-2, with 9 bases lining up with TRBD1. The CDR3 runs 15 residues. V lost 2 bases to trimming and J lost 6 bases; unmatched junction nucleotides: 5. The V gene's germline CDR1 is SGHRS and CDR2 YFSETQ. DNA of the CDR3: TGCGCCAGCAGCTTTACAGGGGGCAGCGCCGGGGAGCTGTTTTTT. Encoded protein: CASSFTGGSAGELFF.

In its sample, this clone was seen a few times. CDR3 protein: CASSGAAALNEKLFF. CDR3 nucleotides: TGTGCCAGCAGCGGGGCGGCAGCCCTTAATGAAAAACTGTTTTTT. This chain joins TRBV5-6 and TRBJ1-4; D may be TRBD1 (5 bases). The CDR3 length is 15 residues. V lost 4 bases to trimming and J lost 4 bases, with 14 bases between them. CDR1 is SGHDT, CDR2 YYEEEE, per germline.

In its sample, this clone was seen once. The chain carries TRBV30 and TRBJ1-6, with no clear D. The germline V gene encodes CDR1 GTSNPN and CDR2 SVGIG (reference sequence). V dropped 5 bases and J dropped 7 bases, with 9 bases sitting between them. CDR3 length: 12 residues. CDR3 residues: CAWGRANSPLHF. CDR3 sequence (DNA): TGTGCCTGGGGGAGGGCGAATTCACCCCTCCACTTT.

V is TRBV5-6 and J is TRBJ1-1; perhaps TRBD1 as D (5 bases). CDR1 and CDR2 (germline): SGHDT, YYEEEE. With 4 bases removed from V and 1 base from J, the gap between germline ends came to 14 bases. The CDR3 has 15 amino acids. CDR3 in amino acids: CASSPWTLQNTEAFF. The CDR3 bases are TGTGCCAGCAGCCCCTGGACACTACAGAACACTGAAGCTTTCTTT.

The CDR3 bases are TGTGCCAGCCGAGGGGTTCTCTCCTACAATGAGCAGTTCTTC. It codes for CASRGVLSYNEQFF. The V call is TRBV2, the J call TRBJ2-1, with D possibly being TRBD1 or TRBD2 (5 bases each). The CDR3 loop spans 14 amino acids. Trimming took off 8 bases at V and 0 bases at J, with 11 bases between the two ends. Germline lookup yields CDR1 SNHLY and CDR2 FYNNEI.

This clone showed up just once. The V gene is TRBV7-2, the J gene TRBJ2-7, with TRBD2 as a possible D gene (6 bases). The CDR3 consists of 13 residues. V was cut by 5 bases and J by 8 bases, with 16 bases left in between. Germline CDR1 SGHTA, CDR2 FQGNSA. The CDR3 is CASSNGGQVKQYF. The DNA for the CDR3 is TGTGCCAGCAGCAACGGGGGTCAGGTCAAGCAGTACTTC.

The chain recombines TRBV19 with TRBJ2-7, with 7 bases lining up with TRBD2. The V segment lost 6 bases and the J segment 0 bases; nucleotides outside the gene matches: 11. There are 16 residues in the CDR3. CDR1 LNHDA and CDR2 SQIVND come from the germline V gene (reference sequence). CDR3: CASRRGLRTSSYEQYF. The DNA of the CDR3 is TGTGCCAGTAGAAGGGGCCTCCGGACTAGCTCCTACGAGCAGTACTTC.

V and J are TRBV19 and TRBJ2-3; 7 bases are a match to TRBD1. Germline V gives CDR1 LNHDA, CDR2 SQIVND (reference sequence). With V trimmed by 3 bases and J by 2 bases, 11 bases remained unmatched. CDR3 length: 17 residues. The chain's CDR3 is CASSINFGTADTDTQYF. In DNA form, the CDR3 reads TGTGCCAGTAGTATCAATTTCGGGACAGCGGACACAGATACGCAGTATTTT.

CDR3 protein: CASSLRTSGYNEQFF. The CDR3 nucleotides read TGTGCCAGCAGCCTCCGGACTAGCGGGTACAATGAGCAGTTCTTC. The gene calls are TRBV9 and TRBJ2-1, with TRBD2 matching 11 bases. Unmatched junction bases numbered 4, after V lost 4 bases and J lost 4 bases. Germline V gives CDR1 SGDLS, CDR2 YYNGEE. This CDR3 is built from 15 residues.

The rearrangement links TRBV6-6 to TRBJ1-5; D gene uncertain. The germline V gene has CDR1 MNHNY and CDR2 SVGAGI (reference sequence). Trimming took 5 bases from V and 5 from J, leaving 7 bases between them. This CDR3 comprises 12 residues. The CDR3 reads CASSTRDQPQHF. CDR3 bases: TGTGCCAGCAGTACTCGAGATCAGCCCCAGCATTTT.

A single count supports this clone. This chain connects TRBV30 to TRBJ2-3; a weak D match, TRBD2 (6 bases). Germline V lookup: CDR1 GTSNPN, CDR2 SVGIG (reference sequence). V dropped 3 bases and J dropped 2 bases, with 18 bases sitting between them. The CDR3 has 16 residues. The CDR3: CAWRSLGLPHTDTQYF. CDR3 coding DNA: TGTGCCTGGAGGTCCCTGGGACTCCCTCACACAGATACGCAGTATTTT.

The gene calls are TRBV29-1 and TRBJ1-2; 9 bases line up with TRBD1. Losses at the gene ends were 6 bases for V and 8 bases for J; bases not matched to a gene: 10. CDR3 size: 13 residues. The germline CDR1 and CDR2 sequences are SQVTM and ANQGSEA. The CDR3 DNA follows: TGCAGCGTACCACGGGACAGGGTGGAGGGCTACACCTTC. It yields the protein CSVPRDRVEGYTF.

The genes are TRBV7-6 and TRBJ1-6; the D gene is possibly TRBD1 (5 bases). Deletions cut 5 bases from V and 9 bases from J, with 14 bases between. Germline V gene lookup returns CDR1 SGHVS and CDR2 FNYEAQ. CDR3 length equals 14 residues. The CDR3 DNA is TGTGCCAGCAGCCGGGGGGATGTGGGTTCACCCCTCCACTTT. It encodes CASSRGDVGSPLHF.

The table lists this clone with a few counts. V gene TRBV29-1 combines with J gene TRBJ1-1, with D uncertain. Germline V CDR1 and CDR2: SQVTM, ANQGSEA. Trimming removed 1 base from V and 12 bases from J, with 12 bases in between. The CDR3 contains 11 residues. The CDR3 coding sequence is TGCAGCGTTGAAGTCCTGGGGTTGCCTTTCTTT. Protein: CSVEVLGLPFF.

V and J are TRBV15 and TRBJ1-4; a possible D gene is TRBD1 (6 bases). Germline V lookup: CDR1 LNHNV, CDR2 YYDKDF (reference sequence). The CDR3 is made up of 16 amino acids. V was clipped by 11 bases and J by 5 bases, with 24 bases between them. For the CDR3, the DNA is TGTGCCGCCTTCAGGACAGTCCCGAGGGGCAATGAAAAACTGTTTTTT. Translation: CAAFRTVPRGNEKLFF. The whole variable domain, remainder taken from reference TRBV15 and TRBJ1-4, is DAMVIQNPRYQVTQFGKPVTLSCSQTLNHNVMYWYQQKSSQAPKLLFHYYDKDFNNEADTPDNFQSRRPNTSFCFLDIRSPGLGDTAMYLCAAFRTVPRGNEKLFFGSGTQLSVL.

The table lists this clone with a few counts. The CDR3 loop is CASSWGAGGHQETQYF. The CDR3 DNA follows: TGTGCCAGCAGCTGGGGTGCGGGGGGTCACCAAGAGACCCAGTACTTC. This chain uses TRBV5-6 with TRBJ2-5, with 8 nucleotides matching TRBD2. The trim removed 3 bases at V and 0 bases at J, leaving 7 bases unmatched. Germline V lookup: CDR1 SGHDT, CDR2 YYEEEE. The CDR3 loop spans 16 amino acids.

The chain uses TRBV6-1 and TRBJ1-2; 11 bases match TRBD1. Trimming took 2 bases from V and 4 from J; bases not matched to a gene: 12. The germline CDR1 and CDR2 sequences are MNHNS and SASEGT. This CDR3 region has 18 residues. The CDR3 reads CASSEFHVPGQGGYGYTF. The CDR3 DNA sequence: TGTGCCAGCAGTGAATTCCACGTACCGGGACAGGGGGGCTATGGCTACACCTTC.

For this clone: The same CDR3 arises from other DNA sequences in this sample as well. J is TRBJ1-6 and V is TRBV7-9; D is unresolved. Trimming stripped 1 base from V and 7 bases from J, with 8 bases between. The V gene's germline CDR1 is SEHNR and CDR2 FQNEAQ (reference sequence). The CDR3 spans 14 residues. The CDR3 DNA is TGTGCCAGCAGCTTAGACAGTTCCAATTCACCCCTCCACTTT. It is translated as CASSLDSSNSPLHF.